Shown below are 14 T cell receptor beta chains from a single sample sequenced in a study of persistence of HIV-infected CD4 T cells (dated by TCRdb to the early 2020s). The label giving this sample's treatment or condition can be read as: suppressive antiretroviral therapy. As a nonspecific positive control representing the CD4+ T cell repertoire, cells were stimulated with anti-CD3/anti-CD28 magnetic beads. CD4+ T cells that responded were sorted based on upregulation of both CD40 ligand and CD69. The immunoSEQ hsTCRB assay version 4 in survey mode was used to sequence TCRbeta repertoires from genomic DNA. Sourced from immuneACCESS, this table was stored by TCRdb with only in-frame sequences that have V and J called. A share of the clones is absent; for the studies checked, an unresolved V gene accounts for under half, and the remainder has no known explanation. This sample holds about 45,000 clones; 85% to 90% were observed only once. The ten largest make up 3% to 3.5% of the sample.

Their target antigens are unknown. The sample was CD4+ T cells sorted from PBMCs after approximately 18-hour stimulation, taken from a patient who received antiretroviral therapy. The cell subset or site label, read with the paper, signifies: CD40L+CD69+ CD4 T cells responding to anti-CD3/anti-CD28 beads, representing the overall repertoire. Receptor source: an adult woman with HIV who was CMV-seropositive.

The chain joins TRBV29-1 to TRBJ1-2; D possibly corresponds to TRBD1 (5 bases). Germline V gene lookup returns CDR1 SQVTM and CDR2 ANQGSEA. Trimming pared 4 bases from V and 2 bases from J, leaving 8 bases between. The CDR3 totals 12 residues. As DNA, the CDR3 is TGCAGCGTTGGGCAGGGAAACTATGGCTACACCTTC. Translation: CSVGQGNYGYTF.

The J gene is TRBJ2-7, the V gene TRBV4-1, with 7 nucleotides matching TRBD1. J gave up 4 bases and V 2 bases, and 8 bases lay outside the gene matches. CDR3 length equals 15 residues. Per germline, CDR1 MGHRA and CDR2 YSYEKL. The CDR3 DNA reads as TGCGCCAGCAGCCAATTAACAGGGGCTTTATACGAGCAGTACTTC. Protein: CASSQLTGALYEQYF.

The rearrangement uses TRBV11-3 and TRBJ2-3; the D is unclear. This CDR3 contains 15 residues. The V gene lost 0 bases and the J gene lost 3 bases, with 10 bases spanning the gap. Looked up from germline, CDR1 is SGHNT and CDR2 is YENEEA. Here the CDR3 reads CASSLDGRVTDTQYF. The CDR3 nucleotides are TGTGCCAGCAGCTTAGATGGTAGGGTGACAGATACGCAGTATTTT.

J is TRBJ1-1 and V is TRBV6-2 or TRBV6-3; 7 bases align to TRBD1. Per germline, CDR1 MNHEY and CDR2 SVGEGT. V lost 4 bases and J lost 5; bases outside the gene matches: 4. This CDR3 region has 13 residues. The CDR3 region is CASSSGQITEAFF. CDR3 nucleotide sequence: TGTGCCAGCAGTTCGGGACAGATTACTGAAGCTTTCTTT.

V and J are TRBV29-1 and TRBJ2-6; D ambiguous. The CDR3 sequence is 12 residues long. Germline loops: CDR1 SQVTM, CDR2 ANQGSEA. V lost 4 bases and J lost 4, with 5 bases in between. The CDR3 DNA sequence: TGCAGCGTTGCCTCCGGGGCCAACGTCCTGACTTTC. Translation: CSVASGANVLTF.

The chain has TRBV29-1 and TRBJ2-7; D is undetermined. There are 14 residues in the CDR3. Germline V gives CDR1 SQVTM, CDR2 ANQGSEA. V was clipped by 4 bases and J by 0 bases, with 13 bases between them. CDR3 residues: CSVVKGSSSYEQYF. Written as DNA, the CDR3 is TGCAGCGTTGTAAAAGGAAGTAGCTCCTACGAGCAGTACTTC.

This chain connects TRBV2 to TRBJ1-1, with 8 nucleotides matching TRBD1. The trim removed 5 bases at V and 0 bases at J, leaving 5 bases unmatched. The CDR3 extends over 15 amino acids. Germline CDR1 SNHLY, CDR2 FYNNEI. The CDR3 nucleotides read TGTGCCAGCAGTCCGGACAGGGTTCTGAACACTGAAGCTTTCTTT. Protein: CASSPDRVLNTEAFF.

The V gene is TRBV6-6, the J gene TRBJ2-7; D not certain. There are 12 residues in the CDR3. Trimming removed 2 bases at V and 7 bases at J, with 9 bases between. Germline CDR1 reads MNHNY; CDR2 reads SVGAGI (reference sequence). Here the CDR3 reads CASSYRVGEQYF. The CDR3 DNA is TGTGCCAGCAGTTACAGGGTCGGAGAGCAGTACTTC.

This clone was observed a few times. The chain is built from TRBV2 and TRBJ1-2; the match to TRBD1 covers 11 bases. V gave up 6 bases and J gave up 8 bases; unmatched junction bases: 2. Germline CDR1 and CDR2: SNHLY and FYNNEI. This CDR3 comprises 12 residues. CDR3 sequence (DNA): TGTGCCAGCAGAGGGACAGGGGGAGGCTACACCTTC. Its protein is CASRGTGGGYTF.

The rearrangement links TRBV10-3 to TRBJ1-1, with 9 positions matching TRBD1. This CDR3 has 13 amino acids. Germline V gene data show CDR1 as ENHRY and CDR2 as SYGVKD. J lost 0 bases, V lost 8 bases, and 1 base had no gene match. DNA of the CDR3: TGTGCCATCGGGACAGGGTTGAACACTGAAGCTTTCTTT. Its translation is CAIGTGLNTEAFF.

The chain employs TRBV24-1 and TRBJ2-1; 13 nucleotides align to TRBD2. CDR1 KGHDR and CDR2 SFDVKD come from the germline V gene. The CDR3 runs 16 residues. V dropped 5 bases and J dropped 4; count of bases not matched to a gene: 4. CDR3 sequence reads: CATSGRLAGGYNEQFF. The CDR3 DNA follows: TGTGCCACCAGTGGGAGACTAGCGGGGGGTTACAATGAGCAGTTCTTC.

The chain couples TRBV20-1 to TRBJ1-2, with TRBD1 identical over 8 bases. There are 16 residues in the CDR3. Germline trimming cut 3 bases from V and 2 bases from J; bases unmatched to any gene: 11. Germline-derived CDR1 and CDR2 are DFQATT and SNEGSKA (reference sequence). For the CDR3, the DNA is TGCAGTGCTAGTCCGGACAGGGCGAACTTAAACTATGGCTACACCTTC. Amino acids: CSASPDRANLNYGYTF.

The V gene is TRBV4-1, the J gene TRBJ1-1, with no clear D. The germline V gene has CDR1 MGHRA and CDR2 YSYEKL. Trimming left V 3 bases short and J 0 bases short, with 17 bases between. The CDR3 is 17 residues long. The CDR3 bases are TGCGCCAGCAGCCACCCCGCGGGGTACGGATTGAACACTGAAGCTTTCTTT. Translation gives CASSHPAGYGLNTEAFF.

This chain uses TRBV6-1 with TRBJ2-1, with 9 bases that match TRBD2. CDR3 length equals 16 residues. With V trimmed by 4 bases and J by 9 bases, 13 bases remained unmatched. Germline CDR1 is MNHNS and CDR2 is SASEGT. CDR3 sequence (DNA): TGTGCCAGCAGTGGGGGACTAGCCCAAAAAACGGGTGAGCAGTTCTTC. It is translated as CASSGGLAQKTGEQFF.